Listed below are T cell receptor beta chains from one sample, sequenced in a study of shared T cell receptors in the human thymus. Some clones are missing from TCRdb's copy, which holds only in-frame ones; the method was immunoSEQ multiplex PCR. The sample contains some 660,000 clones, about 89% of which appear only once. The sample was also linked to a second study, of human thymus T cells.

Sequenced sample: thymocytes. Receptor source: a boy younger than two with a congenital heart defect. CDR3s include the opening cysteine and the closing phenylalanine or tryptophan. Fields, in order: D gene, J gene, clone size, V gene, CDR3 DNA, CDR3 protein. D genes are given only for firm matches. Size is omitted from some rows. Given values are once, few, many or a class for expanded clones.

D gene: -
J gene: TRBJ2-2
clone size: -
V gene: TRBV12-5
CDR3 DNA: TGTGCTAGTGGTTTGGTACTCAGGGATTCGAACACCGGGGAGCTGTTTTTT
CDR3 protein: CASGLVLRDSNTGELFF

D gene: -
J gene: TRBJ2-6
clone size: -
V gene: TRBV28
CDR3 DNA: TGTGCCAGCAGTTTAACAGGGATCCAACCCTCTGGGGCCAACGTCCTGACTTTC
CDR3 protein: CASSLTGIQPSGANVLTF

D gene: -
J gene: TRBJ1-5
clone size: few
V gene: TRBV6-6
CDR3 DNA: TGTGCCAGCACAGGGGAGCTTAGCAATCAGCCCCAGCATTTT
CDR3 protein: CASTGELSNQPQHF

D gene: TRBD2
J gene: TRBJ2-3
clone size: -
V gene: TRBV6-1
CDR3 DNA: TGTGCCAGCAGGGGGCGGGGGGCTACCACAGATACGCAGTATTTT
CDR3 protein: CASRGRGATTDTQYF

D gene: -
J gene: TRBJ2-7
clone size: few
V gene: TRBV10-3
CDR3 DNA: TGTGCCATCAGGCGGCCAGACTCCTACGAGCAGTACTTC
CDR3 protein: CAIRRPDSYEQYF

D gene: TRBD1
J gene: TRBJ2-6
clone size: -
V gene: TRBV4-3
CDR3 DNA: TGCGCCAGCAGCCATCAGACAGGGAAAGACTCTGGGGCCAACGTCCTGACTTTC
CDR3 protein: CASSHQTGKDSGANVLTF

D gene: TRBD1
J gene: TRBJ1-3
clone size: -
V gene: TRBV4-3
CDR3 DNA: TGCGCCAGCAGCCCGCGGGACAGGGGAAACACCATATATTTT
CDR3 protein: CASSPRDRGNTIYF

D gene: -
J gene: TRBJ1-2
clone size: -
V gene: TRBV7-2
CDR3 DNA: TGTGCCAGCAGCCAGGCAGGGGATGGCTACACCTTC
CDR3 protein: CASSQAGDGYTF

D gene: TRBD2
J gene: TRBJ2-1
clone size: -
V gene: TRBV7-9
CDR3 DNA: TGTGCCAGCAGCTTAGGGCGGGGGGGCTCCTACAATGAGCAGTTCTTC
CDR3 protein: CASSLGRGGSYNEQFF

D gene: -
J gene: TRBJ1-2
clone size: -
V gene: TRBV10-2
CDR3 DNA: TGCGCCAGCAGCGGGGACCGAGCGGGCTATGGCTACACCTTC
CDR3 protein: CASSGDRAGYGYTF

D gene: -
J gene: TRBJ2-3
clone size: -
V gene: TRBV30
CDR3 DNA: TGTGCCTGGAGTGTAGAGGTCACAGATACGCAGTATTTT
CDR3 protein: CAWSVEVTDTQYF

D gene: TRBD2
J gene: TRBJ2-3
clone size: -
V gene: TRBV27
CDR3 DNA: TGTGCCGCCGGGACTAGCGGGGGGGCCAGGGCAGATACGCAGTATTTT
CDR3 protein: CAAGTSGGARADTQYF

D gene: TRBD1
J gene: TRBJ1-4
clone size: -
V gene: TRBV5-1
CDR3 DNA: TGCGCCAGCAGCTTGGAAGGCAGGGGGAATGAAAAACTGTTTTTT
CDR3 protein: CASSLEGRGNEKLFF

D gene: -
J gene: TRBJ2-1
clone size: -
V gene: TRBV27
CDR3 DNA: TGTGCCAGCAGTCCGCGAGGGGAGGTCGTTCATAATGAGCAGTTCTTC
CDR3 protein: CASSPRGEVVHNEQFF

D gene: -
J gene: TRBJ1-5
clone size: -
V gene: TRBV5-1
CDR3 DNA: TGCGCCAGCAGCTTGGCAGGGATCAAGAATCAGCCCCAGCATTTT
CDR3 protein: CASSLAGIKNQPQHF

D gene: -
J gene: TRBJ1-1
clone size: -
V gene: TRBV18
CDR3 DNA: TGTGCCAGCTCACCGCGAGGGGGGGGAACAGTTGGAGGAGAAGCTTTCTTT
CDR3 protein: CASSPRGGGTVGGEAFF

D gene: -
J gene: TRBJ2-7
clone size: -
V gene: TRBV4-3
CDR3 DNA: TGCGCCAGCAGCCAAGATCTTGCCAGGGCCCCCTACGAGCAGTACTTC
CDR3 protein: CASSQDLARAPYEQYF

D gene: TRBD2
J gene: TRBJ2-7
clone size: -
V gene: TRBV28
CDR3 DNA: TGTGCCAGCAGTTTGGCCAAGGACTCACTAGCGGGTAATCCCTACGAGCAGTACTTC
CDR3 protein: CASSLAKDSLAGNPYEQYF

D gene: TRBD1
J gene: TRBJ1-6
clone size: once
V gene: TRBV7-2
CDR3 DNA: TGTGCCAGCAGCAGGACAGGGGTCTCACCCCTCCACTTT
CDR3 protein: CASSRTGVSPLHF

D gene: TRBD1
J gene: TRBJ1-2
clone size: -
V gene: TRBV11-1
CDR3 DNA: TGTGCCAGCAGCTTTTGGGACAGGGGCTTAGTACCCTATGGCTACACCTTC
CDR3 protein: CASSFWDRGLVPYGYTF

D gene: TRBD2
J gene: TRBJ2-1
clone size: -
V gene: TRBV7-9
CDR3 DNA: TGTGCCAGCAGCAGTAGCCGGGGGCTAGCGGGAGGGGTCTACAATGAGCAGTTCTTC
CDR3 protein: CASSSSRGLAGGVYNEQFF

D gene: -
J gene: TRBJ2-2
clone size: -
V gene: TRBV7-9
CDR3 DNA: TGTGCCAGCAGCTTAGCCGTGAGGGACGGGGAGCTGTTTTTT
CDR3 protein: CASSLAVRDGELFF

D gene: TRBD1
J gene: TRBJ2-3
clone size: -
V gene: TRBV29-1
CDR3 DNA: TGCAGCGCCCCGGACAGGGTGGGTGCAGATACGCAGTATTTT
CDR3 protein: CSAPDRVGADTQYF

D gene: TRBD1
J gene: TRBJ1-2
clone size: -
V gene: TRBV28
CDR3 DNA: TGTGCCAGCAGGCCACGTGAGCGGGACAGGGATTACTATGGCTACACCTTC
CDR3 protein: CASRPRERDRDYYGYTF

D gene: -
J gene: TRBJ1-2
clone size: -
V gene: TRBV12-5
CDR3 DNA: TGTGCTAGTGGTTCCCCGACAGAGAACTATGGCTACACCTTC
CDR3 protein: CASGSPTENYGYTF

D gene: -
J gene: TRBJ2-2
clone size: -
V gene: TRBV10-2
CDR3 DNA: TGCGCCAGCAGTGAACCTAGCAATTCCACTATCACCGGGGAGCTGTTTTTT
CDR3 protein: CASSEPSNSTITGELFF

D gene: TRBD1
J gene: TRBJ2-7
clone size: -
V gene: TRBV6-5
CDR3 DNA: TGTGCCAGCAGTACCCTAGGACAGGGCACCTACGAGCAGTACTTC
CDR3 protein: CASSTLGQGTYEQYF

D gene: TRBD1
J gene: TRBJ2-5
clone size: -
V gene: TRBV5-5
CDR3 DNA: TGTGCCAGCAGGACAGGGAGGACCCAGTACTTC
CDR3 protein: CASRTGRTQYF

D gene: TRBD2
J gene: TRBJ2-3
clone size: -
V gene: TRBV10-3
CDR3 DNA: TGTGCCATCATTACCACTAGCGGGGGCTTCGACACAGATACGCAGTATTTT
CDR3 protein: CAIITTSGGFDTDTQYF

D gene: TRBD1
J gene: TRBJ1-1
clone size: -
V gene: TRBV29-1
CDR3 DNA: TGCAGCTTCACAGGGGATTTGAACACTGAAGCTTTCTTT
CDR3 protein: CSFTGDLNTEAFF

D gene: TRBD2
J gene: TRBJ2-5
clone size: -
V gene: TRBV4-1
CDR3 DNA: TGCGCCAGCAGCCACCAAGCGGGACCACAAGAGACCCAGTACTTC
CDR3 protein: CASSHQAGPQETQYF

D gene: -
J gene: TRBJ2-4
clone size: -
V gene: TRBV28
CDR3 DNA: TGTGCCAGCCACGGGTTTCTAGCCAAAAACATTCAGTACTTC
CDR3 protein: CASHGFLAKNIQYF

D gene: TRBD1
J gene: TRBJ1-5
clone size: -
V gene: TRBV23-1
CDR3 DNA: TGCGCCAGCAGTCAATCTTCGGACAGGGTGGATCAGCCCCAGCATTTT
CDR3 protein: CASSQSSDRVDQPQHF

D gene: TRBD1
J gene: TRBJ2-2
clone size: -
V gene: TRBV30
CDR3 DNA: TGTGCCTGGACCCACTTGGGGGACAGGGGGCACGGGGAGCTGTTTTTT
CDR3 protein: CAWTHLGDRGHGELFF

D gene: -
J gene: TRBJ2-7
clone size: few
V gene: TRBV4-1
CDR3 DNA: TGCGCCAGCAGCCAAGATCGAGGGGGTGTAGACGAGCAGTACTTC
CDR3 protein: CASSQDRGGVDEQYF

D gene: TRBD1
J gene: TRBJ1-2
clone size: -
V gene: TRBV4-1
CDR3 DNA: TGCGCCAGCAGCCAACCGGGACAGGGGTTAGGTGGCTACACCTTC
CDR3 protein: CASSQPGQGLGGYTF

D gene: TRBD1
J gene: TRBJ2-7
clone size: once
V gene: TRBV27
CDR3 DNA: TGTGCCAGCGGTGTGGCACAGGGGGATTACGAGCAGTACTTC
CDR3 protein: CASGVAQGDYEQYF

D gene: -
J gene: TRBJ2-1
clone size: -
V gene: TRBV28
CDR3 DNA: TGTGCCAGCAGCGGGTGCTCCTACAATGAGCAGTTCTTC
CDR3 protein: CASSGCSYNEQFF

D gene: -
J gene: TRBJ1-6
clone size: -
V gene: TRBV27
CDR3 DNA: TGTGCCAGCAGTTTACAGGGTTTCAATTCACCCCTCCACTTT
CDR3 protein: CASSLQGFNSPLHF

D gene: -
J gene: TRBJ2-2
clone size: -
V gene: TRBV5-6
CDR3 DNA: TGTGCCAGCAGCCTGCTGGGGGGGAACACCGGGGAGCTGTTTTTT
CDR3 protein: CASSLLGGNTGELFF

D gene: -
J gene: TRBJ1-4
clone size: -
V gene: TRBV18
CDR3 DNA: TGTGCCAGCTCACAGACAGACATTAATGAAAAACTGTTTTTT
CDR3 protein: CASSQTDINEKLFF

D gene: TRBD1
J gene: TRBJ2-4
clone size: -
V gene: TRBV28
CDR3 DNA: TGTGCCATCGGGACAGGGGGGAACATTCAGTACTTC
CDR3 protein: CAIGTGGNIQYF

D gene: -
J gene: TRBJ1-5
clone size: -
V gene: TRBV10-1
CDR3 DNA: TGCGCCAGCGGATTGGGAGGGATCGGTGGGATATATCAGCCCCAGCATTTT
CDR3 protein: CASGLGGIGGIYQPQHF

D gene: -
J gene: TRBJ1-4
clone size: few
V gene: TRBV5-6
CDR3 DNA: TGTGCCAGCAGCTTGGAGGGCAGGGTGGGGGAAAAACTGTTTTTT
CDR3 protein: CASSLEGRVGEKLFF

D gene: -
J gene: TRBJ2-7
clone size: few
V gene: TRBV4-1
CDR3 DNA: TGCGCCAGCAGCCGGTTAAACTGGAGCTACGAGCAGTACTTC
CDR3 protein: CASSRLNWSYEQYF

D gene: TRBD2
J gene: TRBJ2-3
clone size: -
V gene: TRBV7-9
CDR3 DNA: TGTGCCAGCAGCTTAGCCCCTAGCGGAAGCACAGATACGCAGTATTTT
CDR3 protein: CASSLAPSGSTDTQYF

D gene: -
J gene: TRBJ2-4
clone size: -
V gene: TRBV4-2
CDR3 DNA: TGTGCCAGCAGCCAAGATGGGGACACGAACGCAGCCAAAAACATTCAGTACTTC
CDR3 protein: CASSQDGDTNAAKNIQYF

D gene: -
J gene: TRBJ1-1
clone size: -
V gene: TRBV27
CDR3 DNA: TGTGCCAGCAACCTACATTTGGTGTACAGGGAAGGCACTGAAGCTTTCTTT
CDR3 protein: CASNLHLVYREGTEAFF

D gene: -
J gene: TRBJ2-1
clone size: -
V gene: TRBV6-5
CDR3 DNA: TGTGCCAGCAGACCCCGGGAGTCCAACAATGAGCAGTTCTTC
CDR3 protein: CASRPRESNNEQFF

D gene: TRBD1
J gene: TRBJ1-3
clone size: -
V gene: TRBV30
CDR3 DNA: TGTGCCTGGATTCGGCGGGACAGTCGGAGGAATGGAAACACCATATATTTT
CDR3 protein: CAWIRRDSRRNGNTIYF

D gene: -
J gene: TRBJ2-7
clone size: few
V gene: TRBV7-9
CDR3 DNA: TGTGCCAGCAGCTTAGAGCAAGCGGGCCTCTCCTACGAGCAGTACTTC
CDR3 protein: CASSLEQAGLSYEQYF

D gene: TRBD2
J gene: TRBJ2-1
clone size: once
V gene: TRBV13
CDR3 DNA: TGTGCCAGCAGCTCGTCCGACGGGAGGACCTACAATGAGCAGTTCTTC
CDR3 protein: CASSSSDGRTYNEQFF

D gene: -
J gene: TRBJ1-3
clone size: -
V gene: TRBV7-8
CDR3 DNA: TGTGCCAGCAGCTCGCGCGGGGACGGCTCTGGAAACACCATATATTTT
CDR3 protein: CASSSRGDGSGNTIYF

D gene: TRBD1
J gene: TRBJ2-3
clone size: -
V gene: TRBV15
CDR3 DNA: TGTGCCACCAGCAGAGATCGCTCTTTGGTGGGACAGCTCACAGATACGCAGTATTTT
CDR3 protein: CATSRDRSLVGQLTDTQYF

D gene: -
J gene: TRBJ2-6
clone size: -
V gene: TRBV5-8
CDR3 DNA: TGTGCCAGCAGCTTGGGGCTTAGCCCCTTTCCGGCCAACGTCCTGACTTTC
CDR3 protein: CASSLGLSPFPANVLTF